This T cell receptor beta chain was documented in a study of T-cell reconstitution after alpha-beta-depleted transplantation in children. Study results and limitations: Newly produced T cells mostly provided counts and TCRbeta diversity after one year, as hyperexpanded clones declined.

Unique molecular identifiers were incorporated into the prepared TCRbeta library. TCRdb recomputed calls from the PCR reads with MiXCR, one row per CDR3 protein. This table holds hundreds of thousands of distinct CDR3 sequences, approximately 15% found once. V shed 5 bases and J shed 7 bases, with 15 bases lying between them. There are 14 residues in the CDR3. The germline gives CDR1 SGHTA, CDR2 FQGTGA. Notes on this clonotype: Its antigen is undetermined.

The sequence derives from a male patient under 18 who had a stem cell transplant for acute lymphoblastic leukemia, so the T cells may come from the graft donor. The chain is built from TRBV7-3 and TRBJ1-5; weak D call: TRBD1 (5 bases). The input for sequencing was PBMCs, mostly from graft donor cells, taken 360 days after TCRalphabeta/CD19-depleted stem cell transplant. CDR3 protein: CASSMGPGRQPQHF. The CDR3 nucleotides read TGTGCCAGCAGCATGGGACCGGGAAGACAGCCCCAGCATTTT.